These 30 T cell receptor beta chains came from one sample sequenced in a study of blood T cell repertoires in COVID-19. TCRdb's table, derived via immunoSEQ multiplex PCR, lists solely in-frame clones and lacks some. Counted here are around 240,000 clones, about 90% occurring once; the ten biggest clones make up less than 0.9%. Sequences were obtained from PBMCs or T cells enriched from blood (not recorded which). These receptors all stem from a man aged 50-60 years who had been exposed to COVID-19.

The chain joins TRBV3-1 (or the pseudogene TRBV3-2) to TRBJ2-7, with D possibly matching TRBD2 (6 bases). CDR3 length: 13 residues. Deletions cut 3 bases from V and 2 bases from J, with 8 bases between. From germline, CDR1 is LGHDT and CDR2 YNNKEL (reference sequence). The CDR3 spells CASSHGGTYEQYV. Here the CDR3 DNA reads TGTGCCAGCAGCCACGGGGGTACCTACGAGCAGTACGTC.

The CDR3 reads CASSSDRVNTEAFF. The CDR3 DNA reads TGTGCCAGCAGCTCGGACAGGGTGAACACTGAAGCTTTCTTT. The V gene is TRBV4-2, the J gene TRBJ1-1, with 8 bases fitting TRBD1. The germline gives CDR1 LGHNA, CDR2 YNFKEQ. Unmatched junction bases numbered 2, after V lost 5 bases and J lost 0 bases. The CDR3 sequence is 14 residues long.

The genes are TRBV5-1 and TRBJ2-7; D uncertain. The CDR3 loop spans 14 amino acids. V was pared by 0 bases and J by 0 bases, with 7 bases between. CDR1 SGHRS and CDR2 YFSETQ come from the germline V gene. This CDR3 reads CASSLGTFSYEQYF. As DNA, the CDR3 is TGCGCCAGCAGCTTGGGTACATTCTCCTACGAGCAGTACTTC.

CDR3 sequence: CASSSGYSRLSRSEQFF. CDR3 nucleotides: TGTGCCAGCAGTTCAGGGTATAGTAGGTTAAGTCGTAGTGAGCAGTTCTTC. This chain links TRBV28 with TRBJ2-1, with D perhaps matching TRBD1 (5 bases). V dropped 4 bases and J dropped 9 bases, with 25 bases sitting between them. The CDR3 totals 17 residues. The V gene's germline CDR1 is MDHEN and CDR2 SYDVKM.

The chain couples TRBV12-3 or TRBV12-4 to TRBJ1-2; D unresolved. Trimming cost V 2 bases and J 2 bases, with 6 bases left between them. This CDR3 is built from 13 residues. In DNA, the CDR3 is TGTGCCAGCAGTTTATTAGAGAACTATGGCTACACCTTC. Translating gives CASSLLENYGYTF.

V and J are TRBV7-9 and TRBJ2-2; TRBD1 aligns across 12 bases. The CDR3 loop spans 16 amino acids. The junction had 8 bases not matched to a gene; V was cut back by 7 bases and J by 5 bases. The V gene's germline CDR1 is SEHNR and CDR2 FQNEAQ (reference sequence). The CDR3 spells CASTGPGQGATGELFF. Written as DNA, the CDR3 is TGTGCCAGCACCGGACCGGGACAGGGGGCGACCGGGGAGCTGTTTTTT. Using reference TRBV7-9 and TRBJ2-2 for the parts outside the CDR3, the full variable domain is DTGVSQNPRHKITKRGQNVTFRCDPISEHNRLYWYRQTLGQGPEFLTYFQNEAQLEKSRLLSDRFSAERPKGSFSTLEIQRTEQGDSAMYLCASTGPGQGATGELFFGEGSRLTVL.

This chain links TRBV28 with TRBJ1-4, with D possibly matching TRBD1 (6 bases). V was clipped by 5 bases and J by 3 bases, with 10 bases between them. CDR3 length: 14 residues. The germline V gene encodes CDR1 MDHEN and CDR2 SYDVKM. In DNA form, the CDR3 reads TGTGCCAGCAGTAGGACAGTCGCTAATGAAAAACTGTTTTTT. Translating it yields CASSRTVANEKLFF.

J is TRBJ1-5 and V is TRBV28, with 7 bases identical to TRBD1. Trimming removed 6 bases from V and 7 bases from J; junction bases left unmatched: 9. Germline CDR1 reads MDHEN; CDR2 reads SYDVKM. The CDR3 sequence is 14 residues long. The CDR3 region is CASSKYRGVQPQHF. In DNA, the CDR3 is TGTGCCAGCAGCAAATACAGGGGAGTGCAGCCCCAGCATTTT.

This clone came up many times. V gene TRBV10-1 combines with J gene TRBJ2-1; 13 bases are shared with TRBD2. CDR3 length: 18 amino acids. The junction had 11 bases not matched to a gene; V was cut back by 5 bases and J by 4 bases. Germline loops: CDR1 WNHNN, CDR2 SYGVQD (reference sequence). CDR3 coding DNA: TGCGCCAGCAGTCCGGGACTAGCGGGAACGGGGATTTACAATGAGCAGTTCTTC. Protein sequence: CASSPGLAGTGIYNEQFF.

The rearrangement links TRBV10-3 to TRBJ2-1; TRBD1 matches 7 bases. In germline, CDR1 is ENHRY, CDR2 SYGVKD. The CDR3 loop spans 16 amino acids. V was pared by 7 bases and J by 5 bases, with 14 bases of the junction left unmatched. CDR3 coding DNA: TGTGCCATCAAGAGGGGGCGCGTTGGGGTGGACAATGAGCAGTTCTTC. It is translated as CAIKRGRVGVDNEQFF.

V and J are TRBV28 and TRBJ1-1; 8 nucleotides agree with TRBD1. This CDR3 contains 17 residues. Trimming at V came to 3 bases and at J to 4 bases, leaving 13 bases not matched to a gene. Germline V gene sequence: CDR1 MDHEN, CDR2 SYDVKM. CDR3 coding DNA: TGTGCCAGCAGTTTCCGACAGGGGATTAGGAGTCGCACTGAAGCTTTCTTT. Its translation: CASSFRQGIRSRTEAFF.

V and J are TRBV4-2 and TRBJ1-1; a weak D match, TRBD1 (6 bases). This CDR3 contains 15 residues. CDR1 and CDR2 (germline): LGHNA, YNFKEQ. Trimming removed 4 bases from V and 0 bases from J, with 12 bases in between. CDR3 protein: CASSRPDRLNTEAFF. The CDR3 DNA sequence: TGTGCCAGCAGCCGACCCGACAGGCTGAACACTGAAGCTTTCTTT.

This clone showed up many times. The CDR3 DNA reads TGTGCCAGCCAACGGGGGGGCATGAACACTGAAGCTTTCTTT. The encoded protein is CASQRGGMNTEAFF. This rearrangement joins TRBV7-9 to TRBJ1-1, with D perhaps TRBD1 (6 bases). In germline, CDR1 is SEHNR, CDR2 FQNEAQ (reference sequence). The CDR3 is 14 residues long. V shed 8 bases and J shed 0 bases, with 13 bases lying between them.

The V call is TRBV29-1, the J call TRBJ1-3, with D unclear. Trimming took off 4 bases at V and 0 bases at J, with 7 bases between the two ends. The CDR3 runs 13 residues. Germline V gene data show CDR1 as SQVTM and CDR2 as ANQGSEA. CDR3 coding DNA: TGCAGCGTTGGGCATCACTCTGGAAACACCATATATTTT. It yields the protein CSVGHHSGNTIYF.

This clone was found a few times. The chain has TRBV12-3 or TRBV12-4 and TRBJ2-2; no definite D call. V was cut by 4 bases and J by 8 bases, with 5 bases left in between. The length of the CDR3 is 11 residues. The CDR3 bases are TGTGCCAGCAGTTCGACAGGGGAGCTGTTTTTT. Encoded protein: CASSSTGELFF.

This clone was detected only once. The V call is TRBV13, the J call TRBJ1-2; D may be TRBD1 (5 bases). Between the trimmed V and J ends, which lost 0 bases and 3 bases, there was a span of 5 bases. Germline values: CDR1 PRHDT, CDR2 FYEKMQ (reference sequence). CDR3 length equals 13 residues. Here the CDR3 DNA reads TGTGCCAGCAGCTTAGGGACAGACTATGGCTACACCTTC. Its protein product is CASSLGTDYGYTF.

This chain uses TRBV3-1 (or the pseudogene TRBV3-2) with TRBJ1-1; perhaps TRBD1 as D (5 bases). Germline V gene lookup returns CDR1 LGHDT and CDR2 YNNKEL (reference sequence). This CDR3 contains 14 residues. Trimming stripped 4 bases from V and 5 bases from J, with 14 bases between. This CDR3 reads CASSLGGAYTEAFF. The CDR3 nucleotides read TGTGCCAGCAGCCTCGGAGGGGCGTATACTGAAGCTTTCTTT.

This rearrangement joins TRBV15 to TRBJ1-3, with a weak D call TRBD1 (5 bases). From germline, CDR1 is LNHNV and CDR2 YYDKDF (reference sequence). V was shortened by 6 bases and J by 3 bases, with 9 bases between the two germline ends. CDR3 length: 13 amino acids. CDR3 sequence: CATRGRVGNTIYF. CDR3 DNA sequence: TGTGCCACCAGAGGCAGGGTTGGAAACACCATATATTTT. Variable domain in full (rest from reference TRBV15 and TRBJ1-3): DAMVIQNPRYQVTQFGKPVTLSCSQTLNHNVMYWYQQKSSQAPKLLFHYYDKDFNNEADTPDNFQSRRPNTSFCFLDIRSPGLGDTAMYLCATRGRVGNTIYFGEGSWLTVV.

This clone was observed a single time. The CDR3 DNA follows: TGTGCCAGCAGCAAAACTTGGACGGACTCTAACTATGGCTACACCTTC. Its translation: CASSKTWTDSNYGYTF. The V gene is TRBV3-1 (or the pseudogene TRBV3-2), the J gene TRBJ1-2; D remains unclear. The CDR3 sequence is 16 residues long. Germline V gene lookup returns CDR1 LGHDT and CDR2 YNNKEL (reference sequence). Deletions cut 5 bases from V and 0 bases from J, with 16 bases between.

The genes are TRBV6-2 or TRBV6-3 and TRBJ1-1; 7 nucleotides match TRBD1. Looked up from germline, CDR1 is MNHEY and CDR2 is SVGEGT. V shed 5 bases and J 0 bases; nucleotides not matched to a gene: 12. This CDR3 is 17 amino acids long. The CDR3 coding sequence is TGTGCCAGCAGTGGGACAGATCAGGATGCGATGAACACTGAAGCTTTCTTT. Its protein product is CASSGTDQDAMNTEAFF.

A note on this clone: Other nucleotide sequences in the sample specify the same CDR3. The chain links TRBV18 to TRBJ2-5; D not certain. This CDR3 has 11 amino acids. The germline CDR1 and CDR2 sequences are KGHSH and LQKENI. Trimming took off 6 bases at V and 2 bases at J, with 4 bases between the two ends. CDR3 DNA: TGTGCCAGCTCTTCACAAGAGACCCAGTACTTC. It is translated as CASSSQETQYF.

The chain links TRBV18 to TRBJ1-2; 8 nucleotides match TRBD1. This CDR3 comprises 15 residues. The V and J ends lost 6 bases and 5 bases, in that order; junction bases with no gene match: 11. Germline values: CDR1 KGHSH, CDR2 LQKENI. The CDR3 reads CASSPTTGEVYGYTF. As DNA, the CDR3 is TGTGCCAGCTCTCCCACGACAGGGGAGGTTTATGGCTACACCTTC. Full variable domain (missing parts from reference TRBV18 and TRBJ1-2): NAGVMQNPRHLVRRRGQEARLRCSPMKGHSHVYWYRQLPEEGLKFMVYLQKENIIDESGMPKERFSAEFPKEGPSILRIQQVVRGDSAAYFCASSPTTGEVYGYTFGSGTRLTVV.

V is TRBV18 and J is TRBJ1-2; maybe TRBD1 (5 bases). The ends were cut back, 0 bases at V and 4 bases at J, with 15 bases in the middle. Germline-derived CDR1 and CDR2 are KGHSH and LQKENI. This CDR3 contains 16 residues. The CDR3 DNA sequence: TGTGCCAGCTCACCACCGGCTTTGCAGGGAAGCTATGGCTACACCTTC. Its protein is CASSPPALQGSYGYTF.

The chain couples TRBV21-1 to TRBJ1-4; the table gives TRBD1 as D, unverified against the DNA. TRBV21-1 is a known pseudogene. The CDR3 has 15 residues. The CDR3 nucleotides read TGTGCCAGCAGCAACAAGACAGGGGGCTTTGAAAAACTGTTTTTT. Translating it yields CASSNKTGGFEKLFF.

The rearrangement joins TRBV10-2 to TRBJ2-7; 8 bases are shared with TRBD1. This CDR3 comprises 15 residues. Trimming removed 6 bases from V and 0 bases from J; junction bases left unmatched: 7. CDR1 is WSHSY, CDR2 SAAADI, per germline. CDR3 coding DNA: TGCGCCAGCAGGCCGGGACAGGCGAGCTCCTACGAGCAGTACGTC. This translates into CASRPGQASSYEQYV.

This chain joins TRBV5-6 and TRBJ1-1, with a weak D call TRBD1 (6 bases). Per the germline V gene, CDR1 is SGHDT and CDR2 is YYEEEE. CDR3 length: 13 amino acids. The ends were cut back, 5 bases at V and 1 base at J, with 9 bases in the middle. This CDR3 reads CASRPGQNTEAFF. The CDR3 DNA is TGTGCCAGCAGACCGGGACAGAACACTGAAGCTTTCTTT.

This chain links TRBV30 with TRBJ1-5, with D perhaps TRBD1 (6 bases). The CDR3 is made up of 14 amino acids. The V gene's germline CDR1 is GTSNPN and CDR2 SVGIG (reference sequence). V was cut by 2 bases and J by 8 bases, with 16 bases left in between. CDR3 amino acids: CAWSTKGVRKPQHF. In DNA, the CDR3 is TGTGCCTGGAGTACTAAGGGGGTTCGTAAGCCCCAGCATTTT.

This chain uses TRBV11-2 with TRBJ1-3; D gene ambiguous. The CDR3 length is 16 residues. The V gene's germline CDR1 is SGHAT and CDR2 FQNNGV. Trimming pared 0 bases from V and 0 bases from J, leaving 9 bases between. This CDR3 reads CASSLDYGSSGNTIYF. The DNA for the CDR3 is TGTGCCAGCAGCTTAGATTATGGGAGCTCTGGAAACACCATATATTTT.

Remarks on this clone: One junction end disagrees with the germline gene, perhaps due to a read error. Written as DNA, the CDR3 is TGTGCCAGCTCACCCAATTCTGCAGGCCCCCAATCCTTT. Translation gives CASSPNSAGPQSF. The chain has TRBV18 and TRBJ1-6, with D uncertain. The CDR3 extends over 13 amino acids. Germline CDR1 reads KGHSH; CDR2 reads LQKENI.

This chain links TRBV2 with TRBJ2-3, with 10 bases matching TRBD1. CDR1 is SNHLY, CDR2 FYNNEI, per germline. The CDR3 totals 15 residues. V lost 4 bases, J lost 3 bases, and 4 bases stayed unmatched. CDR3 DNA sequence: TGTGCCAGCAGTGTCGGACAGGGGGGGACAGATACGCAGTATTTT. It is translated as CASSVGQGGTDTQYF. The whole variable domain, filled in from reference TRBV2 and TRBJ2-3, reads EPEVTQTPSHQVTQMGQEVILRCVPISNHLYFYWYRQILGQKVEFLVSFYNNEISEKSEIFDDQFSVERPDGSNFTLKIRSTKLEDSAMYFCASSVGQGGTDTQYFGPGTRLTVL.